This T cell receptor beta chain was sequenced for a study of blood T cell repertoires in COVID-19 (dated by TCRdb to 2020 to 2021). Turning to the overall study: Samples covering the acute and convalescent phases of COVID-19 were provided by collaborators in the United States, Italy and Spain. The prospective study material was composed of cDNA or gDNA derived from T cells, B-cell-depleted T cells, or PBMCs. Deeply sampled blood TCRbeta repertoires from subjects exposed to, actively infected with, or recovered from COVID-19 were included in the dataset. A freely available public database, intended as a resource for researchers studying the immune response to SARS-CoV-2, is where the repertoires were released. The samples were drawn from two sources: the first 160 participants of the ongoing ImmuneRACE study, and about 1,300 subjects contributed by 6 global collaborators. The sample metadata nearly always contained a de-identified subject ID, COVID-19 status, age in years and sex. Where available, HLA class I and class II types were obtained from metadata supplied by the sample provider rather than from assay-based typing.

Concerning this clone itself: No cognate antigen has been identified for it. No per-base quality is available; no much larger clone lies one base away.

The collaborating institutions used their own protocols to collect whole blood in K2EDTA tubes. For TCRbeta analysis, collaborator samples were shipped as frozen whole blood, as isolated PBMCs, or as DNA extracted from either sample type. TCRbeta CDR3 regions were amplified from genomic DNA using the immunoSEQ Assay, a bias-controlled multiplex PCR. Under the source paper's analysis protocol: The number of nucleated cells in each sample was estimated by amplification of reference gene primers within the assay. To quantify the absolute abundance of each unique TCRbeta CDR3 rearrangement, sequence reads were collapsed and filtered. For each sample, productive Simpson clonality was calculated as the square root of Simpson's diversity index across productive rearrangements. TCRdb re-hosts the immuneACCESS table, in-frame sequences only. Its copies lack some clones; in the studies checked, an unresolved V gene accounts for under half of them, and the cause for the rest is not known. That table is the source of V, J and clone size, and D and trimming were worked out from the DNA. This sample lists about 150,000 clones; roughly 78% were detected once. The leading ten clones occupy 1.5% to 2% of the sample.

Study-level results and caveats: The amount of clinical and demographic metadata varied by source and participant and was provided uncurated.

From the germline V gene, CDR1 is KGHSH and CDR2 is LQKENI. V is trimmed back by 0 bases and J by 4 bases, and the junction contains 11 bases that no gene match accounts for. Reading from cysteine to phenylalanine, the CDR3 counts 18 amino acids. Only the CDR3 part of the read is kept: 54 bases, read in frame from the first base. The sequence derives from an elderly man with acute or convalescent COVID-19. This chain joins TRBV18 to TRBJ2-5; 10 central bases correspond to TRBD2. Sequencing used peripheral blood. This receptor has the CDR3 CASSPPTSGPQSGETQYF. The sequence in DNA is TGTGCCAGCTCACCACCGACTAGCGGGCCGCAGTCGGGAGAGACCCAGTACTTC.